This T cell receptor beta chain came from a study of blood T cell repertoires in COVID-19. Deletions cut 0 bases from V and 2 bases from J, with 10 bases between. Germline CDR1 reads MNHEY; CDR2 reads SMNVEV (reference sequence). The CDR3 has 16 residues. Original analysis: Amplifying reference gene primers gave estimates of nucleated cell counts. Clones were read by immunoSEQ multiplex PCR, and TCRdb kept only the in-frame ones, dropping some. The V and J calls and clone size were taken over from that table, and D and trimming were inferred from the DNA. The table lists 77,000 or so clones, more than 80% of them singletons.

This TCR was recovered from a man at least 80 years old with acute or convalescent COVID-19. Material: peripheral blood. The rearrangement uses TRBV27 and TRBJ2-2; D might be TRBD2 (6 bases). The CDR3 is CASSLSGGSNTGELFF. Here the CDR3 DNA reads TGTGCCAGCAGTTTATCGGGAGGTTCTAACACCGGGGAGCTGTTTTTT.